The clone carrying this T cell receptor (beta chain) was seen once. What it binds is not known. Trimming cost V 2 bases and J 5 bases, with 4 bases left between them. Germline values: CDR1 ENHRY, CDR2 SYGVKD. The CDR3 consists of 13 residues. Vbeta (60) and Jbeta (13) primers were used in the PCR. The table came from immunoSEQ multiplex PCR; TCRdb's copy has only in-frame clones and leaves some out. The sample has about 140,000 clones, 79% seen once. This specimen belongs to a study of cytomegalovirus exposure and HLA in healthy donors. Broader study findings: In a later analysis, HLA-associated TCR beta chains were more clonally expanded than equally common others.

Sequences were obtained from PBMCs. The chain links TRBV10-3 to TRBJ2-6; no clear D. The TCR comes from a man aged 35-49 years in good health and CMV-seropositive. CDR3 sequence: CAISEERANVLTF. The CDR3 DNA follows: TGTGCCATCAGTGAGGAGAGGGCCAACGTCCTGACTTTC.